This is a list of T cell receptor beta chains from one sample in a study of vaccination and CD4 T cells after COVID-19. In TCRdb, the PCR reads were re-called with MiXCR into one record per CDR3 protein. The sample has around 4,200 distinct CDR3 sequences; approximately 71% are singletons. For these TCRs, the target antigens are not known. Specimen: CD4+ T cells from blood, cultured in vitro. The receptors were sampled from a human donor who had recovered from COVID-19. Both conserved end residues are part of each CDR3. The D gene is left open where the match is weak. Clone size is stated in some rows and not others, as once, few, many or a class when expanded.

V gene	J gene	clone size	D gene	CDR3 protein	CDR3 DNA
TRBV7-2	TRBJ1-3	-	-	CASSLGSGNTIYF	TGTGCCAGCAGCTTAGGCTCTGGAAACACCATATATTTT
TRBV12-3/TRBV12-4	TRBJ1-2	-	-	CASTFGSHYGYTF	TGTGCCAGCACCTTTGGGTCCCACTATGGCTACACCTTC
TRBV6-2/TRBV6-3	TRBJ2-5	-	-	CASADPTRDSETQYF	TGTGCCAGCGCGGACCCGACTAGGGATTCGGAGACTCAGTACTTC
TRBV20-1	TRBJ1-5	-	-	CSARVGNSNQPQHF	TGCAGTGCTAGAGTGGGTAATAGCAATCAGCCCCAGCATTTT
TRBV7-9	TRBJ2-6	-	-	CASSYQSSGANVLTF	TGTGCCAGCAGCTATCAGAGCTCTGGGGCCAACGTCCTGACTTTC
TRBV27	TRBJ1-1	-	TRBD1	CASSLTGGTEAFF	TGTGCCAGCAGTTTGACAGGGGGCACTGAAGCTTTCTTT
TRBV7-8	TRBJ1-2	-	TRBD1	CASSTGTGGTYGYTF	TGTGCCAGCAGCACCGGGACAGGGGGTACCTATGGCTACACCTTC
TRBV9	TRBJ2-5	medium-sized	TRBD1	CASSARTGHQETQYF	TGTGCCAGCAGCGCGCGGACAGGCCACCAAGAGACCCAGTACTTC
TRBV28	TRBJ1-1	-	TRBD1	CASSFGDRVGTAEAFF	TGTGCCAGCAGTTTCGGGGACAGGGTTGGGACGGCTGAAGCTTTCTTT
TRBV27	TRBJ1-5	-	-	CASSEGYSNQPQHF	TGTGCCAGCAGCGAGGGTTATAGCAATCAGCCCCAGCATTTT
TRBV6-2/TRBV6-3	TRBJ2-7	-	TRBD2	CASRPTNFRQTGREAGGTYEQYF	TGTGCCAGCAGACCAACGAACTTTCGACAGACGGGCAGGGAGGCCGGGGGGACCTACGAGCAGTACTTC
TRBV7-9	TRBJ1-2	-	TRBD1	CASSPAGTGVNGYTF	TGTGCCAGCAGCCCGGCCGGGACAGGGGTGAATGGCTACACCTTC
TRBV19	TRBJ2-3	-	TRBD1	CASSIQGASDTQYF	TGTGCCAGTAGTATACAGGGGGCGTCAGATACGCAGTATTTT
TRBV20-1	TRBJ1-5	-	TRBD1	CSAGQGANQPQHF	TGCAGTGCAGGACAGGGGGCGAATCAGCCCCAGCATTTT
TRBV7-2	TRBJ2-7	-	-	CASSLDVGSYEQYF	TGTGCCAGCAGCTTAGACGTAGGCTCCTACGAGCAGTACTTC
TRBV29-1	TRBJ1-5	-	-	CSVRMGLATNQPQHF	TGCAGCGTTAGGATGGGGCTTGCGACCAATCAGCCCCAGCATTTT
TRBV20-1	TRBJ1-1	-	-	CSSRQPNTEAFF	TGCAGTTCGCGACAGCCGAACACTGAAGCTTTCTTT
TRBV6-5	TRBJ1-2	-	-	CASSYSGRGEDGYTF	TGTGCCAGCAGTTACTCGGGGCGTGGGGAGGACGGCTACACCTTC
TRBV20-1	TRBJ1-6	-	-	CSASERYNSPLHF	TGCAGTGCTAGCGAACGGTATAATTCACCCCTCCACTTT
TRBV7-2	TRBJ1-4	-	-	CASSRGTFNEKLFF	TGTGCCAGCAGCCGAGGGACCTTCAATGAAAAACTGTTTTTT
TRBV20-1	TRBJ2-2	-	-	CSARGDAGELFF	TGCAGTGCTAGGGGGGACGCCGGGGAGCTGTTTTTT
TRBV20-1	TRBJ1-1	-	-	CSARGGEVSNTEAFF	TGCAGTGCTAGAGGAGGGGAGGTCAGTAACACTGAAGCTTTCTTT
TRBV28	TRBJ1-1	-	TRBD1	CASSSSRDRNTEAFF	TGTGCCAGCAGTAGTTCCCGGGACAGAAATACTGAAGCTTTCTTT
TRBV6-5	TRBJ2-2	-	-	CASSYSTGRVTGELFF	TGTGCCAGCAGTTACTCGACAGGGAGGGTGACCGGGGAGCTGTTTTTT
TRBV7-2	TRBJ1-1	-	TRBD1	CASSRDRNTEAFF	TGTGCCAGCAGCCGGGACAGGAACACTGAAGCTTTCTTT
TRBV27	TRBJ2-3	-	-	CASSSWRGGGTDTQYF	TGTGCCAGCAGTTCTTGGAGAGGGGGAGGCACAGATACGCAGTATTTT
TRBV6-2/TRBV6-3	TRBJ1-3	-	-	CASSSLGNTIYF	TGTGCCAGCAGTTCCCTCGGAAACACCATATATTTT
TRBV7-7	TRBJ2-2	-	-	CASSLVATGELFF	TGTGCCAGCAGCTTAGTTGCCACCGGGGAGCTGTTTTTT
TRBV5-1	TRBJ2-7	-	TRBD2	CASSGGLDEQYF	TGCGCCAGCAGCGGGGGACTAGACGAGCAGTACTTC
TRBV18	TRBJ1-3	-	-	CASSPTKGLNGNTIYF	TGTGCCAGCTCACCCACCAAGGGCCTGAATGGAAACACCATATATTTT
TRBV12-5	TRBJ2-7	few	-	CASGLGNSGTYEQYF	TGTGCTAGTGGTTTGGGGAACAGCGGTACCTACGAGCAGTACTTC
TRBV10-3	TRBJ1-4	few	-	CAIGDATNEKLFF	TGTGCCATCGGGGACGCAACTAATGAAAAACTGTTTTTT
TRBV6-1	TRBJ1-6	-	TRBD1	CASSEFWDSNSPLHF	TGTGCCAGCAGTGAATTCTGGGACAGCAATTCACCCCTCCACTTT
TRBV27	TRBJ1-1	-	TRBD1	CASRPGGTNTEAFF	TGTGCCAGCAGACCAGGGGGAACGAACACTGAAGCTTTCTTT
TRBV7-9	TRBJ1-1	few	-	CASSPSGANTEAFF	TGTGCCAGCAGCCCGTCAGGGGCGAACACTGAAGCTTTCTTT
TRBV10-1	TRBJ1-6	-	-	CASSTNKNSPLHF	TGCGCCAGCTCTACGAATAAGAATTCACCCCTCCACTTT
TRBV2	TRBJ1-6	-	TRBD1	CASRDREGNSPLHF	TGTGCCAGCAGGGACAGGGAGGGTAATTCACCCCTCCACTTT
TRBV5-1	TRBJ2-7	-	TRBD1	CASSLGTGGSYEQYF	TGCGCCAGCAGCTTAGGGACAGGGGGCTCTTACGAGCAGTACTTC
TRBV20-1	TRBJ1-4	-	-	CSVSAREKLFF	TGCAGTGTGTCAGCGCGTGAAAAACTGTTTTTT
TRBV19	TRBJ2-3	few	-	CATSLNRNPLFGTQYF	TGTGCCACCTCACTAAACAGGAACCCTCTCTTTGGTACGCAGTATTTT
TRBV20-1	TRBJ1-1	-	TRBD1	CSASKTGWDTEAFF	TGCAGTGCTAGCAAGACAGGGTGGGACACTGAAGCTTTCTTT
TRBV7-2	TRBJ1-5	-	-	CASSLGRFAGLTQPQHF	TGTGCCAGCAGCTTAGGCCGGTTTGCAGGGCTGACTCAGCCCCAGCATTTT
TRBV5-6	TRBJ1-2	-	-	CASSLEGPYGYTF	TGTGCCAGCAGCTTGGAAGGGCCATATGGCTACACCTTC
TRBV5-4	TRBJ2-7	few	TRBD2	CASSAGTSGGREQYF	TGTGCCAGCAGCGCCGGGACTAGCGGGGGTAGGGAGCAGTACTTC
TRBV10-3	TRBJ1-5	-	-	CAISTDSINQPQHF	TGTGCCATCAGTACAGACAGTATCAATCAGCCCCAGCATTTT
TRBV5-1	TRBJ1-5	-	TRBD1	CASSLGTGTGHQPQHF	TGCGCCAGCAGCTTAGGGACAGGGACGGGGCATCAGCCCCAGCATTTT
TRBV6-2/TRBV6-3	TRBJ1-1	few	-	CASSYSSGRIDTEAFF	TGTGCCAGCAGTTACTCGTCGGGGAGGATAGACACTGAAGCTTTCTTT
TRBV27	TRBJ1-2	-	-	CASSHPPTASGNYGYTF	TGTGCCAGCAGCCATCCCCCGACAGCCTCGGGAAACTATGGCTACACCTTC
TRBV12-3/TRBV12-4	TRBJ1-6	-	TRBD1	CASSTPGTGVSYNSPLHF	TGTGCCAGCAGCACGCCGGGGACAGGGGTCTCCTATAATTCACCCCTCCACTTT
TRBV3-1	TRBJ1-6	-	-	CASRRGWGRSNSPLHF	TGTGCCAGCAGAAGGGGTTGGGGACGTAGTAATTCACCCCTCCACTTT
TRBV11-3	TRBJ2-2	-	-	CASSFLAANTGELFF	TGTGCCAGCAGCTTCCTAGCAGCAAACACCGGGGAGCTGTTTTTT
TRBV7-6	TRBJ1-6	-	-	CASSLGASYNSPLHF	TGTGCCAGCAGCCTCGGGGCATCCTATAATTCACCCCTCCACTTT
TRBV6-5	TRBJ2-7	-	TRBD1	CASSSGGYEQYF	TGTGCCAGCAGTTCAGGGGGCTACGAGCAGTACTTC
TRBV4-1	TRBJ1-1	once	-	CASSQVSLRAFF	TGCGCCAGCAGCCAAGTATCCCTGAGGGCTTTCTTT
TRBV21-1	TRBJ2-7	-	-	CASITKGQMAAYEQYF	TGTGCCAGCATCACAAAGGGACAGATGGCGGCCTACGAGCAGTACTTC
TRBV27	TRBJ2-1	-	TRBD1	CASSHLRDRGYNEQFF	TGTGCCAGCAGTCATCTCCGGGACAGGGGTTACAATGAGCAGTTCTTC
TRBV12-3/TRBV12-4	TRBJ1-2	-	-	CASSGPGRIFRNYGYTF	TGTGCCAGCAGTGGTCCGGGACGCATCTTTAGGAACTATGGCTACACCTTC
TRBV6-5	TRBJ1-2	-	TRBD1	CASSYSDFAGGNGYGYTF	TGTGCCAGCAGTTACTCGGATTTTGCAGGGGGCAACGGGTATGGCTACACCTTC
TRBV19	TRBJ1-5	-	-	CASNTRGGNQPQHF	TGTGCCAGTAATACGAGGGGAGGGAATCAGCCCCAGCATTTT